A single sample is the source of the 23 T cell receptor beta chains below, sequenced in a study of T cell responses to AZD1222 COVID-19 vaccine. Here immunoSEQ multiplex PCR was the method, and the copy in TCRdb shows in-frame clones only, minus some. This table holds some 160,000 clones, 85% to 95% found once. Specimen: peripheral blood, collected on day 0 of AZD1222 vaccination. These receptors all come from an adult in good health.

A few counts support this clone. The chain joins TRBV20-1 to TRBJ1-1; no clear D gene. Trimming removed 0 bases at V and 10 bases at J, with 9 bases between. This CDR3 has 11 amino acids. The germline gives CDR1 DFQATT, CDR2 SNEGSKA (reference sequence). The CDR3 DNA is TGCAGTGCTAGAGAAGGCCCCGGAGCTTTCTTT. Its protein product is CSAREGPGAFF.

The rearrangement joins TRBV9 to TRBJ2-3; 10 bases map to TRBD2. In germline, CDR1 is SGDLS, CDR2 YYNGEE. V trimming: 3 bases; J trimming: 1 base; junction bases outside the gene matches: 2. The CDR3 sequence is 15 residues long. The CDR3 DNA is TGTGCCAGCAGCGGCACTAGCGGGGGCACAGATACGCAGTATTTT. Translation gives CASSGTSGGTDTQYF.

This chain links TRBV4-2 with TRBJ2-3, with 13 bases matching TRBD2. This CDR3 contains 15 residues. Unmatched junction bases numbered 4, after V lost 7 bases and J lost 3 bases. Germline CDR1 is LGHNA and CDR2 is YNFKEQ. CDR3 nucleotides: TGTGCCAGCACACTAGCGGGGGGGTTAACAGATACGCAGTATTTT. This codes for CASTLAGGLTDTQYF.

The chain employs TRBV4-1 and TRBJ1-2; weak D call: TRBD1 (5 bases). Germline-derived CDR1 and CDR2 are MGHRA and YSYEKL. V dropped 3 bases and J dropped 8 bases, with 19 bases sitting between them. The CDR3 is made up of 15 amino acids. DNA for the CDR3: TGCGCCAGCAGCCATGGGGAAACCGCGGGGCTCGGCTACACCTTC. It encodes CASSHGETAGLGYTF.

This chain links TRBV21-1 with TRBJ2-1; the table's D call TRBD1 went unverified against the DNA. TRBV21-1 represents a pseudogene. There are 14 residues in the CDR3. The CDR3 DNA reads TGTGCCAGCAGCAAAGCACACCAGGGGGGCGAGCAGTTCTTC. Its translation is CASSKAHQGGEQFF.

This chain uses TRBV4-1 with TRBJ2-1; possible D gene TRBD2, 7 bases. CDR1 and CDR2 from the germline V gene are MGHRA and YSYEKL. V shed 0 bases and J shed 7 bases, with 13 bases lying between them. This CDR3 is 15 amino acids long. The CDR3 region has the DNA TGCGCCAGCAGCCAAGAGGCGGGGGCGCGTAATGAGCAGTTCTTC. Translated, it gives CASSQEAGARNEQFF.

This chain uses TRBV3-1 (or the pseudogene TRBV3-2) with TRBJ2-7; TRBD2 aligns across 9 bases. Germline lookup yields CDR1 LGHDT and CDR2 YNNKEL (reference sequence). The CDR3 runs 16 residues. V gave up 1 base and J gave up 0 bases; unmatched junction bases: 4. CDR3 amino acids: CASSQGAGGSSYEQYF. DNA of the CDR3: TGTGCCAGCAGCCAAGGGGCGGGGGGGTCCTCCTACGAGCAGTACTTC.

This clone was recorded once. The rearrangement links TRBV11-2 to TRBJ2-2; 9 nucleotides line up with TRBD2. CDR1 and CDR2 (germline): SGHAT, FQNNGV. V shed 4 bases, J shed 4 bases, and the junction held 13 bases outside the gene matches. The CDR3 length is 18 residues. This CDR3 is CASSSRVRGGGPTGELFF. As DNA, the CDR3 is TGTGCCAGCAGCTCAAGGGTTCGCGGGGGGGGCCCCACCGGGGAGCTGTTTTTT.

CDR3 residues: CASSQEGHEQFF. CDR3 sequence (DNA): TGTGCCAGCAGCCAAGAAGGGCATGAGCAGTTCTTC. The V call is TRBV3-1 (or the pseudogene TRBV3-2), the J call TRBJ2-1; D remains ambiguous. The CDR3 sequence is 12 residues long. CDR1 and CDR2 from the germline V gene are LGHDT and YNNKEL (reference sequence). V lost 0 bases, J lost 8 bases, and 5 bases lay in between.

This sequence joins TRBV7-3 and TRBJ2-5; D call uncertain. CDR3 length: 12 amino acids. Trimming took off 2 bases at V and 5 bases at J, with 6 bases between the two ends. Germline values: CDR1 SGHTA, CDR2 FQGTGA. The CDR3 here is CASSLDRETQYF. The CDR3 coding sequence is TGTGCCAGCAGCTTAGATCGCGAGACCCAGTACTTC.

The CDR3 DNA sequence: TGTGCCAGCAGCAAAGGGGAGGACACTGAAGCTTTCTTT. This codes for CASSKGEDTEAFF. V is TRBV21-1 and J is TRBJ1-1. TRBV21-1 is a pseudogene. The CDR3 contains 13 residues.

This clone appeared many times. This CDR3 is CASSQDPSRGVDTQYF. In DNA form, the CDR3 reads TGTGCCAGCAGCCAAGATCCGTCGCGGGGGGTCGATACGCAGTATTTT. The chain employs TRBV4-2 and TRBJ2-3; 8 bases line up with TRBD2. Germline V gene lookup returns CDR1 LGHNA and CDR2 YNFKEQ. The V gene end was trimmed by 0 bases and the J gene end by 6 bases; junction bases not matched to a gene: 8. The CDR3 is 16 amino acids.

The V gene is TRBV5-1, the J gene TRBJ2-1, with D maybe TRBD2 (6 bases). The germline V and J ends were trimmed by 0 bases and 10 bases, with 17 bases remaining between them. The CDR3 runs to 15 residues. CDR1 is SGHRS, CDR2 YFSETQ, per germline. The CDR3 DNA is TGCGCCAGCAGCTTGGATTTGGAGGGGCCGGGAGAGCAGTTCTTC. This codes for CASSLDLEGPGEQFF.

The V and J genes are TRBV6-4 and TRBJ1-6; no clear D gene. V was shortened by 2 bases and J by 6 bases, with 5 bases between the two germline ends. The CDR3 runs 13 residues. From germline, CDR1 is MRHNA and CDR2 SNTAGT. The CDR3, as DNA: TGTGCCAGCAGTGACCAGACTAATTCACCCCTCCACTTT. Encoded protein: CASSDQTNSPLHF.

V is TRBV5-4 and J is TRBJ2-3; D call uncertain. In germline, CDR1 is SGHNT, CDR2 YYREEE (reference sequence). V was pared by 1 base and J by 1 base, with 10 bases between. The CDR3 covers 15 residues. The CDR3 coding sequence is TGTGCCAGCAGCTTGAGAGACGCAGGCACAGATACGCAGTATTTT. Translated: CASSLRDAGTDTQYF.

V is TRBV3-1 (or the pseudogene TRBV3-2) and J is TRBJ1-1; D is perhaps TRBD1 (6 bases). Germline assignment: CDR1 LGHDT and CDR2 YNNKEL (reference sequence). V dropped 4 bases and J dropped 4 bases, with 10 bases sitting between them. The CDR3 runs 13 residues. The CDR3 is CASSRTESTEAFF. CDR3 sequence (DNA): TGTGCCAGCAGCCGGACAGAAAGCACTGAAGCTTTCTTT.

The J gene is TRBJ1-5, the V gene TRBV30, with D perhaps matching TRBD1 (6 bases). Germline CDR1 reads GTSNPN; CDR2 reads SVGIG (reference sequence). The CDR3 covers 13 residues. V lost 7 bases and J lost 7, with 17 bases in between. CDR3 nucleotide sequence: TGTGCCTTAACGACAGGAGGCGGGCAGCCCCAGCATTTT. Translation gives CALTTGGGQPQHF.

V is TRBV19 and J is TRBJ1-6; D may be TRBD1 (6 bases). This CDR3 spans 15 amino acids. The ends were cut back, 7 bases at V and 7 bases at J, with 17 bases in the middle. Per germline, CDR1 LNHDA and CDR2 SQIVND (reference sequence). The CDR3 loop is CASNLGGRGNSPLHF. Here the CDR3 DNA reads TGTGCCAGTAACCTCGGGGGGCGCGGGAATTCACCCCTCCACTTT.

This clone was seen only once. The CDR3 region is CASRAGGTFGYTF. The CDR3 DNA follows: TGTGCCAGCAGGGCAGGGGGGACTTTTGGCTACACCTTC. The rearrangement links TRBV28 to TRBJ1-2; TRBD1 matches at 7 bases. The V segment lost 6 bases and the J segment 7 bases; nucleotides outside the gene matches: 8. The CDR3 length is 13 residues. Germline CDR1 reads MDHEN; CDR2 reads SYDVKM.

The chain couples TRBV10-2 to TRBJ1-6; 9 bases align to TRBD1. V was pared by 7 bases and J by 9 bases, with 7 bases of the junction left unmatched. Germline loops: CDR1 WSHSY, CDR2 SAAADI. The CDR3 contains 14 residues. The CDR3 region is CASKAGTGFSPLHF. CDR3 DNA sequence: TGCGCCAGCAAAGCCGGGACAGGGTTTTCACCCCTCCACTTT.

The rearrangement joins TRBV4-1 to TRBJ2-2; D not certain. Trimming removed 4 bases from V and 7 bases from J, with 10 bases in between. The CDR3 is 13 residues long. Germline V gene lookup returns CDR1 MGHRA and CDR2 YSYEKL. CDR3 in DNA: TGCGCCAGCAGCCGAGGAGAAGGCGGGGAGCTGTTTTTT. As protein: CASSRGEGGELFF.

The CDR3 loop reads CASSTGPGWISPLHF. The CDR3 DNA follows: TGTGCCAGCAGCACCGGACCGGGATGGATTTCACCCCTCCACTTT. The chain combines TRBV5-6 with TRBJ1-6, with D unclear. Germline assignment: CDR1 SGHDT and CDR2 YYEEEE. The CDR3 is 15 residues long. The germline V and J ends were trimmed by 4 bases and 9 bases, with 17 bases remaining between them.

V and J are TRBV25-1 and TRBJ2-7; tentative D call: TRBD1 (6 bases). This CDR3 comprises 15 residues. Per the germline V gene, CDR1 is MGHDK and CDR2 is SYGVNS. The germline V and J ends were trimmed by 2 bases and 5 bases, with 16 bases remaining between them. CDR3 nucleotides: TGTGCCAGCAGTGAACCACCGGGACATTTCAACGAGCAGTACTTC. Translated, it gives CASSEPPGHFNEQYF.